This record looks at one T cell receptor (beta chain) sequence and its context. Data came from immunoSEQ multiplex PCR; TCRdb stores just in-frame clones and leaves some out. The table records a few hundred thousand clones, around 80% of them present only once. Germline V CDR1 and CDR2: SGHTA, FQGTGA. Unmatched junction bases numbered 5, after V lost 3 bases and J lost 4 bases. The CDR3 consists of 14 residues. These data originate in a study of shared clonotypes between healthy human individuals. The sequence derives from a woman aged 40 to 50 in good health. Some clones in this sample may be carry-over from other donors' samples. Source material: PBMCs. The J gene is TRBJ2-5, the V gene TRBV7-3; 7 nucleotides agree with TRBD2. Written as DNA, the CDR3 is TGTGCCAGCAGCTTGAGGTCTAGCGGAGAGACCCAGTACTTC. It encodes CASSLRSSGETQYF.